The 15 T cell receptor beta chains below were found in one sample sequenced in a study of cytomegalovirus exposure and HLA in healthy donors. Vbeta (60) and Jbeta (13) primers were used in the PCR. Generated by immunoSEQ multiplex PCR, the TCRdb table keeps only in-frame clones and is missing some. The data hold 150,000 to 200,000 clones, with more than 75% observed a single time. The sequenced material came from PBMCs. These receptors came from a woman in her late teens or twenties in good health and CMV-seronegative.

The rearrangement links TRBV5-4 to TRBJ2-3, with 11 bases that match TRBD2. Germline V gene lookup returns CDR1 SGHNT and CDR2 YYREEE (reference sequence). The CDR3 consists of 17 residues. J gave up 4 bases and V 3 bases, and 10 bases lay outside the gene matches. This CDR3 reads CASSSGLAGPRADTQYF. The CDR3 nucleotides are TGTGCCAGCAGCTCAGGACTAGCGGGCCCTAGGGCAGATACGCAGTATTTT.

The rearrangement joins TRBV28 to TRBJ2-6, with D uncertain. The CDR3 extends over 15 amino acids. Per germline, CDR1 MDHEN and CDR2 SYDVKM. V was shortened by 6 bases and J by 0 bases, with 9 bases between the two germline ends. Here the CDR3 reads CASSPHISGANVLTF. The CDR3 nucleotides read TGTGCCAGCAGCCCACATATCTCTGGGGCCAACGTCCTGACTTTC.

This clone was observed a single time. The chain is built from TRBV28 and TRBJ1-2, with D possibly being TRBD1 (6 bases). Germline CDR1 MDHEN, CDR2 SYDVKM. The CDR3 is made up of 13 amino acids. V lost 6 bases and J 5 bases, leaving 13 bases between the germline ends. The DNA of the CDR3 is TGTGCCAGCAGCCCCACAGGGAAATATGGCTACACCTTC. Translation: CASSPTGKYGYTF.

The rearrangement uses TRBV30 and TRBJ2-1; 9 bases match TRBD2. Per germline, CDR1 GTSNPN and CDR2 SVGIG (reference sequence). V dropped 0 bases and J dropped 6; count of bases not matched to a gene: 6. The CDR3 runs to 15 residues. In nucleotides, the CDR3 is TGTGCCTGGAGTGTACCTAGCGGGGCGACCAATGAGCAGTTCTTC. This gives the protein CAWSVPSGATNEQFF.

V usage is TRBV9 and J usage is TRBJ2-5; 10 bases agree with TRBD1. The germline gives CDR1 SGDLS, CDR2 YYNGEE. Germline trimming cut 2 bases from V and 5 bases from J; bases unmatched to any gene: 6. The length of the CDR3 is 15 residues. Here the CDR3 DNA reads TGTGCCAGCAGCGTCCAGACAGGGGGCTATGAGACCCAGTACTTC. It yields the protein CASSVQTGGYETQYF.

This clone was detected a few times. The chain couples TRBV6-1 to TRBJ1-5; no clear D gene. This CDR3 comprises 15 residues. V was trimmed by 8 bases and J by 9 bases, leaving 23 bases between them. Germline V gives CDR1 MNHNS, CDR2 SASEGT. The DNA of the CDR3 is TGTGCCAGCGGCGCGGAGGGTGTCGGTAGCGGGCCCCAGCATTTT. This encodes CASGAEGVGSGPQHF.

The chain combines TRBV27 with TRBJ1-2; a weak D match, TRBD1 (6 bases). Trimming removed 5 bases from V and 8 bases from J, with 12 bases in between. CDR1 is MNHEY, CDR2 SMNVEV, per germline (reference sequence). The CDR3 sequence is 12 residues long. This chain's CDR3 is CASSPTGGGYTF. DNA for the CDR3: TGTGCCAGCAGTCCGACAGGCGGCGGCTACACCTTC.

About this clone itself: This sample includes further DNA sequences coding for the same CDR3. The chain joins TRBV19 to TRBJ2-3; 7 bases line up with TRBD1. This CDR3 comprises 14 residues. Germline V CDR1 and CDR2: LNHDA, SQIVND (reference sequence). The junction had 1 base not matched to a gene; V was cut back by 3 bases and J by 1 base. CDR3 residues: CASSIGQGTDTQYF. As DNA, the CDR3 is TGTGCCAGTAGTATCGGACAGGGCACAGATACGCAGTATTTT.

The V gene is TRBV5-4, the J gene TRBJ1-4; 8 bases fit TRBD1. Germline lookup yields CDR1 SGHNT and CDR2 YYREEE (reference sequence). V shed 0 bases and J 8 bases; nucleotides not matched to a gene: 0. The CDR3 covers 13 residues. CDR3 coding DNA: TGTGCCAGCAGCTTGGACAGGGGGGAAAAACTGTTTTTT. It yields the protein CASSLDRGEKLFF.

For this clone: One end of the junction fails to match germline, which may point to a read error. The gene calls are TRBV27 and TRBJ2-3; TRBD2 is a possible D gene (5 bases). Germline assignment: CDR1 MNHEY and CDR2 SMNVEV (reference sequence). The CDR3 has 14 residues. The CDR3 DNA sequence: TGTGCCAGCAGTTTTACGGCTAGCACAGATACGCAGTACTTT. Translation gives CASSFTASTDTQYF.

The J gene is TRBJ1-2, the V gene TRBV7-9; TRBD1 agrees at 9 bases. CDR1 and CDR2 (germline): SEHNR, FQNEAQ (reference sequence). With V trimmed by 1 base and J by 7 bases, 7 bases remained unmatched. The CDR3 sequence is 15 residues long. The DNA for the CDR3 is TGTGCCAGCAGCTTAGGACAGGGGGATGGTTTTGGCTACACCTTC. Protein sequence: CASSLGQGDGFGYTF.

This clone was counted only a few times. CDR3 DNA: TGTGCCAGCTCACCCAGGGTTAAGGAGACCCAGTACTTC. This codes for CASSPRVKETQYF. The V call is TRBV18, the J call TRBJ2-5; weak D call: TRBD1 (5 bases). Trimming shortened V by 3 bases and J by 5 bases, and 10 bases separated the two germline ends. Per germline, CDR1 KGHSH and CDR2 LQKENI. CDR3 length: 13 residues. Supplemented by reference TRBV18 and TRBJ2-5, the full variable domain reads NAGVMQNPRHLVRRRGQEARLRCSPMKGHSHVYWYRQLPEEGLKFMVYLQKENIIDESGMPKERFSAEFPKEGPSILRIQQVVRGDSAAYFCASSPRVKETQYFGPGTRLLVL.

This chain links TRBV29-1 with TRBJ1-1, with D hard to call. This CDR3 is 12 amino acids long. Germline V gene data show CDR1 as SQVTM and CDR2 as ANQGSEA. Trimming shortened V by 7 bases and J by 0 bases, and 9 bases separated the two germline ends. CDR3 residues: CSAEEVNTEAFF. DNA of the CDR3: TGCAGCGCGGAGGAAGTGAACACTGAAGCTTTCTTT.

The J gene is TRBJ1-1, the V gene TRBV30, with D unresolved. CDR3 size: 13 residues. With 2 bases removed from V and 0 bases from J, the gap between germline ends came to 7 bases. Germline CDR1 is GTSNPN and CDR2 is SVGIG (reference sequence). The chain's CDR3 is CAWSSQMNTEAFF. The CDR3 DNA follows: TGTGCCTGGAGTTCTCAGATGAACACTGAAGCTTTCTTT.

This chain uses TRBV4-2 with TRBJ1-3, with D perhaps TRBD1 (6 bases). This CDR3 is built from 15 residues. Trimming cost V 4 bases and J 0 bases, with 10 bases left between them. Germline V gene lookup returns CDR1 LGHNA and CDR2 YNFKEQ. This CDR3 is CASSLDRFSGNTIYF. CDR3 coding DNA: TGTGCCAGCAGCCTCGACAGGTTCTCTGGAAACACCATATATTTT.